Listed here is a single TCR beta chain. This table comes from immunoSEQ multiplex PCR, and its TCRdb copy is limited to in-frame clones, with some not included. The sample contains tens of thousands of clones, 90% to 95% of which appear only once. This specimen belongs to a study of T cell changes during pregnancy in multiple sclerosis. Deletions cut 4 bases from V and 0 bases from J, with 10 bases between. Germline-derived CDR1 and CDR2 are SGHKS and YYEKEE (reference sequence). The CDR3 sequence is 14 residues long. The sequencing here drew on CD8+ T cells from peripheral blood mononuclear cells, taken in the third trimester of pregnancy. The chain employs TRBV5-5 and TRBJ1-1, with D maybe TRBD1 (5 bases). The clonotype originates from a female donor with multiple sclerosis, enrolled in a pregnancy study. The CDR3 protein is CASSLGTVNTEAFF. Here the CDR3 DNA reads TGTGCCAGCAGCCTGGGGACTGTGAACACTGAAGCTTTCTTT.